This T cell receptor (beta chain) was sequenced during a study of cytomegalovirus exposure and HLA in healthy donors (dated by TCRdb to the late 2010s). Regarding the complete study: In an earlier analysis of some 550 of the donors, 276 Gb of sequence data and some 120 million unique TCR beta sequences from 180 million or so T cells were reported. Both class I and class II loci were covered by HLA typing, at four-digit resolution. Across about 370 genotyped donors of the cohort, an average of about 200,000 unique TCR beta nucleotide sequences per donor were sequenced, and 15% to 20% of those sequences were non-productive. A later genetic analysis used genome-wide SNP genotypes for about 55% of the 666 donors, treating that subset as a discovery cohort. Approximately 300 gigabases of sequencing data and 78 million or so unique TCR sequences were included in an early release covering over 600 HLA-typed donors. Of the 350 to 400 genotyped donors, approximately 83% fell in the genetic ancestry cluster associated with self-reported Caucasian donors. All discovery cohort repertoires had been generated using a single sequencing platform. Using immunosequencing, the study profiled T cell repertoires from 666 subjects and related those repertoires to cytomegalovirus serostatus. Rather than using new phenotypic data, the later analysis identified candidate immune exposures from TCR beta sequences and from how often those sequences occurred across donors. An earlier analysis of some 500 of the donors used high-throughput TCR beta sequencing to judge whether each TCR beta V gene segment behaved as functional or pseudogenic. Donor age, sex, ethnicity and CMV serostatus were compiled together with the repertoire data. Besides the first cohort of hundreds of subjects, a separate validation cohort made up of 120 different subjects was used. The study was designed to test whether signatures of past pathogen exposure could be identified by cataloging public T cell receptors. The study combined high-throughput TCR immunosequencing, statistical association of individual TCRs with disease status, and machine learning to predict cytomegalovirus infection status. A later analysis re-examined previously published TCR beta repertoires from several hundred donors and added high-resolution HLA genotyping to investigate patterns of TCR occurrence. Typing coverage varied by locus: about 620-640 donors for A, B, C, DRB1 and DQB1; more than 500 for DQA1; around 610 for DPA1; fewer than 480 for DPB1. A handful of DR-DQ haplotypes were handled as single units for association and clustering because linkage in the cohort was strong.

In total, 500 to 700 healthy bone marrow donors made up the cohort. All cohort members were sampled while nominally healthy, although unrecorded immune exposures were likely present. The donor was CMV seronegative and belonged to the group of over 300 seronegative cohort members. A peripheral blood sample was provided by each donor, and peripheral blood mononuclear cells were used for TCR beta sequencing. Genomic DNA was extracted from the blood cell samples with the Qiagen DNeasy Blood Extraction Kit. Including cysteine and phenylalanine, the CDR3 has 18 amino acids. Only the CDR3 DNA is retained, 54 bases long and in frame from the first base. CDR1 is given as SGHNT and CDR2 as YENEEA, both from the germline V gene. Compared with germline, V lacks 5 bases and J lacks 1 base; bases without a gene match: 14. The library was produced with the immunoSEQ multiplex PCR assay. For the multiplex PCR, a mixture combining 60 forward primers for TCR Vbeta segments and 13 reverse primers for TCR Jbeta segments was used. Amplification of the CDR3 region of rearranged TCR beta genes was performed with a multiplex PCR assay on genomic DNA. On the Illumina HiSeq System, the amplified TCR beta libraries were sequenced as 87-base-pair reads. The authors' analysis ran thus. A later analysis tallied some 79 million unique TCR beta chains across the approximately 670 repertoires, and about 12 million of those chains were shared by two or more donors. Raw reads were error-corrected and collapsed into unique sequences by a nearest-neighbor algorithm in which closely related sequences were merged to remove PCR and sequencing errors. CDR3 sequences were aligned to IMGT reference sequences to assign V, D and J gene segments. For a sequence to be retained, a match of at least six nucleotides was required to both a V gene segment and a J gene segment. Rearrangements were called productive when the CDR3 lacked stop codons and stayed in frame with V and J; all others were non-productive. Following IMGT convention, CDR3 was defined as the stretch from the second conserved V-encoded cysteine up to the conserved J-encoded phenylalanine. The earlier analysis of 500 to 600 of the donors excluded sequences that lacked an unambiguous match to a single V gene segment. An earlier analysis of several hundred of the donors classified V segments as functional when productive rearrangements were above 56.7% and as segregating when the standard deviation between donors was above 5%. A statistical classification framework was built for diagnosing cytomegalovirus status from the catalog of TCR beta chain sequences. A later analysis assigned V and J genes by comparing TCR nucleotide sequences with IMGT/GENE-DB human TR gene sequences. The TCRdist pipeline was used in a later analysis to assign CDR3 sequences and most-parsimonious VDJ recombination scenarios. In a later analysis, each TCR beta chain was defined by its CDR3 amino acid sequence together with its V-gene family, and reads without a unique V-gene family were excluded. A later analysis removed 592 highly shared, low-generation-probability nucleotide sequences to deal with suspected cross-contamination and a sequencing artifact. In a later analysis, a clonal expansion index was calculated for each public chain from normalized within-repertoire ranks of inferred template counts. Generation probabilities in a later analysis came from a VDJ recombination model fitted to out-of-frame rearrangements, and those results were checked against IGoR. In a later analysis, hypergeometric tests were used to score TCR-TCR, TCR-HLA and TCR-CMV co-occurrence, with a repertoire-size bias correction applied to TCR pairs. False discovery rates were estimated in a later analysis by permuting HLA or CMV assignments 20 times. In a later analysis, co-occurring TCRs were grouped using DBSCAN, with TCRdist sequence similarity added in when clustering inside HLA-allele-positive subsets. Repertoires with fewer than 30,000 or more than 120,000 public chains, plus five repertoires with anomalous nucleotide sharing, were excluded from co-occurrence clustering. In its TCRdb copy, this immuneACCESS table keeps in-frame sequences only and misses some clones. Where compared with another copy, unresolved V genes explain less than half of these, and the others have no known cause. Clone size and the V and J calls come from that table; the DNA yielded D and trimming. The sample table lists 200,000 to 250,000 clones, around 88% of them with a count of one. The top ten constitute around 1% of the sample.

Notes on this clone: The antigen this receptor binds is unknown. Qualities for individual bases were not recorded, and no much larger clone is one base off.

What the research found in general, with its limitations: An earlier analysis of 587 of the donors showed that most TCR beta V segments appeared in productive rearrangements either about 90% or about 30% of the time, which broadly matched IMGT annotations. Most TCR sequences were observed very rarely across donors, whereas some public TCRs were present in many individuals. According to a later genetic analysis, donors in an Asian-associated ancestry cluster had fewer N-insertions in productive TCRs than the roughly 660-donor mean. The cohort was sequenced for TCR beta chains only, and without alpha or paired-chain data the features that could be detected were limited. The sequencing pipeline was judged likely to have produced a cluster of highly shared sequence variants as a technical artifact. In both the original and validation cohorts, the classifier was reported to diagnose cytomegalovirus status with high specificity and sensitivity. Correlated functional status among segregating V segments might reflect linkage disequilibrium, but an unknown experimental factor could not be ruled out. Because HLA typing was unavailable for some donors at each locus, only the typed subset was used in association tests. In a later analysis, TCR association rates were found to vary across HLA loci, with the most associated TCRs seen for DRB1 alleles and the fewest for HLA-C alleles. In the study, about 150 TCR beta chains were listed as associated with cytomegalovirus. Because the 87-base-pair reads could not distinguish some IMGT-functional V segments, including TRBV6-2 and TRBV6-3, those segments were excluded. CMV serostatus was the only immune exposure information available for the cohort. Presence/absence analyses assumed roughly uniform sequencing depth across donors, an assumption that may not hold. When HLA alleles, especially DR and DQ, strongly co-occurred, attributing TCR associations to individual alleles was difficult. Most CMV-associated TCR beta chains appeared to be HLA-restricted in a later analysis, and the HLA associations seemed to be driven largely by CMV exposure. It was suggested by the authors that the approach could potentially be generalized to other disease states and immunological phenotypes. Because counts were too low, roughly 18 rarely observed V segments, including chromosome 9 orphons, were left out of the earlier analysis of a few hundred of the donors. An association between a missense DCLRE1C variant and V-gene and J-gene trimming of TCR beta chains was found in a later genetic analysis and replicated in an independent cohort. In a later analysis, HLA-associated TCR beta chains were found to be more clonally expanded and to have lower generation probabilities than equally common non-associated chains. A further reported finding was that TCR beta sequences accurately predicted the HLA-A and HLA-B alleles for most subjects in the first cohort. According to a later analysis, parvovirus B19, influenza, CMV and Epstein-Barr virus appeared linked to several top co-occurrence clusters. Three of the identified cytomegalovirus-associated TCR beta chains were confirmed in vitro to be specific for cytomegalovirus antigens. At a false discovery rate of 0.05, a later analysis linked 16,000 or so TCR beta sequences to specific HLA alleles.

Sequencing was carried out using PBMCs. The receptor was derived from a woman aged 18-29 years in good health and CMV-seronegative. The chain was built from TRBV11-3 and TRBJ1-3, and 7 bases in between align with TRBD1. The CDR3 sequence is CASSPQGRQGGSGNTIYF. DNA sequence: TGTGCCAGCAGCCCACAGGGAAGACAGGGCGGGTCTGGAAACACCATATATTTT.